This T cell receptor (beta chain) emerged from a study of a mutant IDH1 vaccine in newly diagnosed glioma. About the research overall: Treated patients were roughly 60% male, around 38% female, mean age roughly 40 years. Patients got radiotherapy, temozolomide, or both beforehand, and most got both. Study findings and constraints: Any relationship between pseudoprogression and changes in top peripheral T cell clonotypes seemed absent. Patients showed vaccine-induced immune responses at a rate of around 93%.

About this clone: Antigen unknown.

Documented time point: baseline, week 1 (first vaccination visit). The treatment is: pre-vaccination baseline after standard-of-care therapy. TCRdb keeps only in-frame clones here, not all; method: immunoSEQ multiplex PCR. The sample shows about 24,000 clones, more than 85% of them seen only once. This CDR3 has 16 residues. Germline V gives CDR1 MNHNS, CDR2 SASEGT. The V and J ends lost 4 bases and 0 bases, in that order; junction bases with no gene match: 4. This receptor was taken from a man younger than 45 with glioma. Here the sequenced sample was PBMCs, taken from a glioma patient treated with radiotherapy, temozolomide or both. The chain employs TRBV6-1 and TRBJ2-3, with 10 bases fitting TRBD2. CDR3 in amino acids: CASSVGLAASTDTQYF. The CDR3 DNA is TGTGCCAGCAGTGTTGGACTAGCGGCTAGCACAGATACGCAGTATTTT.